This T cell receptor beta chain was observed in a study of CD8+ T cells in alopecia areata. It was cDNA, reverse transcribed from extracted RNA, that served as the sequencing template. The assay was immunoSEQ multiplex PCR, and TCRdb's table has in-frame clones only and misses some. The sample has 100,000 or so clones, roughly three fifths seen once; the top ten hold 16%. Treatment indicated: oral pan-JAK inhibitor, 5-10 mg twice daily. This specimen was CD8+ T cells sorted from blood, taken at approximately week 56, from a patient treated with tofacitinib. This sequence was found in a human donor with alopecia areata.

For the CDR3, the DNA is TGTGCCAGCAGTTTGAAGCGGGGGGTCGGGGAGACCCAGTACTTC. This gives the protein CASSLKRGVGETQYF. The gene calls are TRBV27 and TRBJ2-5; 9 nucleotides line up with TRBD2. The CDR3 extends over 15 amino acids. Germline CDR1 is MNHEY and CDR2 is SMNVEV (reference sequence). The V gene end was trimmed by 3 bases and the J gene end by 5 bases; junction bases not matched to a gene: 7.